This is a list of T cell receptor beta chains from one sample in a study of CD8+ T cells in alopecia areata. Clones were read by immunoSEQ multiplex PCR, and TCRdb kept only the in-frame ones, dropping some. This repertoire shows about 120,000 clones, 50% to 75% found once; its top ten account for around 30%. The sample consisted of CD8+ T cells sorted from blood, taken at week 4, from a patient treated with tofacitinib. The source is a human donor with alopecia areata. Each CDR3 is given with its conserved first and last residue. Fields, in order: clone size, J gene, V gene, D gene, CDR3 DNA, CDR3 protein. D genes are given only for firm matches. Size values are once, few and many counts, or a class for expanded clones, and some rows have none.

size: -
J: TRBJ1-5
V: TRBV4-1
D: -
DNA: TGCGCCAGCAGCCAGTCCCAGTGGCAGCCCCAGCATTTT
CDR3: CASSQSQWQPQHF

size: few
J: TRBJ2-5
V: TRBV28
D: -
DNA: TGTGCCAGCAGTTTCGGCCGGGGCCGGGTGACCCAGTACTTC
CDR3: CASSFGRGRVTQYF

size: few
J: TRBJ2-7
V: TRBV29-1
D: -
DNA: TGCAGCGCCCGCTGGGCAGGTACCTACGAGCAGTACTTC
CDR3: CSARWAGTYEQYF

size: -
J: TRBJ2-7
V: TRBV2
D: -
DNA: TGTGCCAGCAGTGACAGCAGCTCCTACGAGCAGTACTTC
CDR3: CASSDSSSYEQYF

size: few
J: TRBJ2-7
V: TRBV29-1
D: -
DNA: TGCAGCGTGGGTGGGAATTCCTACGAGCAGTACTTC
CDR3: CSVGGNSYEQYF

size: -
J: TRBJ2-7
V: TRBV5-6
D: -
DNA: TGTGCCAGCAGCGAATGGAACTCCTACGAGCAGTACTTC
CDR3: CASSEWNSYEQYF

size: -
J: TRBJ2-7
V: TRBV14
D: -
DNA: TGTGCCAGCAGCCTAGGCGTGTACTTCGAGCAGTACTTC
CDR3: CASSLGVYFEQYF

size: -
J: TRBJ2-5
V: TRBV6-5
D: -
DNA: TGTGCCAGCAGTTATCCCCTAGACAGCCAAGAGACCCAGTACTTC
CDR3: CASSYPLDSQETQYF

size: few
J: TRBJ2-5
V: TRBV27
D: TRBD2
DNA: TGTGCCAGCAGTTCAGGTGTAGCGGGGGGGCCGATACGAGAGACCCAGTACTTC
CDR3: CASSSGVAGGPIRETQYF

size: -
J: TRBJ2-3
V: TRBV5-6
D: TRBD2
DNA: TGTGCCAGCAGCTTCCTAAGGGAGGGAGATACGCAGTATTTT
CDR3: CASSFLREGDTQYF

size: -
J: TRBJ1-2
V: TRBV30
D: -
DNA: TGTGCCTGGAGTGTGGGGGAGTGGAACTATGGCTACACCTTC
CDR3: CAWSVGEWNYGYTF

size: -
J: TRBJ2-7
V: TRBV7-9
D: -
DNA: TGTGCCAGCAGCCACCAGGACTCTCCCCCATACAGCTACGAGCAGTACTTC
CDR3: CASSHQDSPPYSYEQYF

size: few
J: TRBJ2-1
V: TRBV4-1
D: -
DNA: TGCGCCAGCAGCCAAGCGGGTACAGGGCGGAACAATGAGCAGTTCTTC
CDR3: CASSQAGTGRNNEQFF

size: -
J: TRBJ2-7
V: TRBV29-1
D: -
DNA: TGCAGCGTTGAAAAAGGGGACACCTACGAGCAGTACTTC
CDR3: CSVEKGDTYEQYF